This paragraph reports one TCR beta chain. This sample was included in a study of immune evolution from preneoplasia to lung adenocarcinoma. Histologic diagnosis was independently verified by two lung pathologists. V shed 9 bases and J 2 bases; nucleotides not matched to a gene: 18. This CDR3 is 18 amino acids long. The data were produced by immunoSEQ multiplex PCR, yet TCRdb's version contains in-frame clones alone and is incomplete. In the table there are about 14,000 clones, 80% to 90% of which are singletons. The V gene is TRBV23-1, the J gene TRBJ1-5; TRBD1 agrees at 8 bases. TRBV23-1 is an ORF; its function is uncertain. The sequenced sample was FFPE minimally invasive lung adenocarcinoma tissue. The clonotype originates from a person between 65 and 79 years old with lung adenocarcinoma. Written as DNA, the CDR3 is TGCGCCAGTAACCCCCCGGACAGGGTTGATTTAGGCAATCAGCCCCAGCATTTT. This translates into CASNPPDRVDLGNQPQHF.